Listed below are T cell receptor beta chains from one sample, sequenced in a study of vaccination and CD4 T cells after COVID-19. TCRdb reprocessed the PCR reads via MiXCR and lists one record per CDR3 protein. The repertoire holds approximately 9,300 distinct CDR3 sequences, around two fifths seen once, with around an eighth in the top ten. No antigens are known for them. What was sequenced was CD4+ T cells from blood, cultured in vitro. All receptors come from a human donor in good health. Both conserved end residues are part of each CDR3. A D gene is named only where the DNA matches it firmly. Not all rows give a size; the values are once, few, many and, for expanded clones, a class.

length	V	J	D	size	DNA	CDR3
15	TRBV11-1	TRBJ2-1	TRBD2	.	TGTGCCAGCAGCCGACTAGCGGGGCCTTACAATGAGCAGTTCTTC	CASSRLAGPYNEQFF
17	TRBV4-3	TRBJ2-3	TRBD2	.	TGCGCCAGCAGCCAAGAAGCAGCGGGAGTATCCCCGGATACGCAGTATTTT	CASSQEAAGVSPDTQYF
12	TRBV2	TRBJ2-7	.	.	TGTGCCAGCAGTGAGGGATTTCACGAGCAGTACTTC	CASSEGFHEQYF
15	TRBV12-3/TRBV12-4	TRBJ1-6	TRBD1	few	TGTGCCAGCAGTCCAGCGGGACAGGGGGATTCACCCCTCCACTTT	CASSPAGQGDSPLHF
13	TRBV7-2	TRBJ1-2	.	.	TGTGCCAGCAGCTTAGCAGGGGCCTATGGCTACACCTTC	CASSLAGAYGYTF
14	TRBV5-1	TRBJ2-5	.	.	TGCGCCAGCAGCCCCAGGGGAGATCAAGAGACCCAGTACTTC	CASSPRGDQETQYF
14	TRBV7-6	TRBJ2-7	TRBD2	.	TGTGCCAGCAGCTTAGGTAGCGGGAGCTACGAGCAGTACTTC	CASSLGSGSYEQYF
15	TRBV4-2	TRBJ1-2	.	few	TGTGCCAGCAGCCAAGCAAGACAGGCCTCCTATGGCTACACCTTC	CASSQARQASYGYTF
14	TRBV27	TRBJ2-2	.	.	TGTGCCAGCAGTTTACGGACAGTTGCCGGGGAGCTGTTTTTT	CASSLRTVAGELFF
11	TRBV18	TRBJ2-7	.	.	TGTGCCAGCTCGCCAGGTTACGAGCAGTACTTC	CASSPGYEQYF